This TCR beta chain came from a study of T cells in Graves' hyperthyroidism and ophthalmopathy. Study results and limitations: Appearing also in blood were most of the thyroid clonotypes expanded above 0.001.

V lost 1 base to trimming and J lost 1 base; unmatched junction nucleotides: 1. The CDR3 has 16 amino acids. Germline loops: CDR1 KGHDR, CDR2 SFDVKD. Stable disease denoted Graves' hyperthyroidism without ophthalmopathy progression within 18 months. On this clonotype: The antigen remains unidentified.

Using RNA transcripts as the source, TCR beta CDR3 regions were amplified. RT-PCR in the first round (using the HTBI primer set) targeted the TCR CDR3. TCRdb processed the multiplex PCR reads anew with MiXCR; each CDR3 protein has one entry. This table has a few hundred thousand distinct CDR3 sequences, around 46% appearing once. The gene calls are TRBV24-1 and TRBJ2-3; 10 bases line up with TRBD2. This sequence was found in a woman under 30 with Graves' hyperthyroidism. Sequencing input: peripheral blood or thyroid tissue (not recorded which). In nucleotides, the CDR3 is TGTGCCACCAGTGATTTTGGGACTAGCGGCACAGATACGCAGTATTTT. It specifies CATSDFGTSGTDTQYF.